Each of the 12 T cell receptor beta chains below was sequenced from the same sample in a study of blood T cell repertoires in COVID-19. Profiling relied on immunoSEQ multiplex PCR, and the TCRdb table lists in-frame clones only, not all of them. Here the sample spans 200,000 to 250,000 clones, roughly 90% being singletons. Sequenced input: PBMCs or T cells enriched from blood (not recorded which). The receptor source for this set is a woman aged 40 to 50 with acute COVID-19.

This sequence joins TRBV7-2 and TRBJ2-2; unclear D gene. Trimming stripped 0 bases from V and 6 bases from J, with 5 bases between. CDR1 SGHTA and CDR2 FQGNSA come from the germline V gene. This CDR3 spans 13 amino acids. The CDR3 DNA sequence: TGTGCCAGCAGCTTAGCGCGGTCCGGGGAGCTGTTTTTT. Amino acid sequence: CASSLARSGELFF.

This clone was seen a single time. This chain joins TRBV5-1 and TRBJ1-1; D might be TRBD1 (6 bases). Germline V gives CDR1 SGHRS, CDR2 YFSETQ. Trimming removed 0 bases at V and 0 bases at J, with 12 bases between. This CDR3 region has 16 residues. The CDR3 reads CASSLVAGALNTEAFF. The CDR3, as DNA: TGCGCCAGCAGCTTGGTGGCAGGGGCACTGAACACTGAAGCTTTCTTT.

The V and J genes are TRBV3-1 (or the pseudogene TRBV3-2) and TRBJ2-6; no definite D call. Germline lookup yields CDR1 LGHDT and CDR2 YNNKEL (reference sequence). Trimming left V 4 bases short and J 0 bases short, with 7 bases between. The CDR3 has 15 residues. The CDR3 nucleotides are TGTGCCAGCAGCCGCGCTCCCTCTGGGGCCAACGTCCTGACTTTC. Encoded protein: CASSRAPSGANVLTF.

The gene calls are TRBV18 and TRBJ1-1, with D possibly matching TRBD1 (6 bases). The germline CDR1 and CDR2 sequences are KGHSH and LQKENI. The V and J ends lost 3 bases and 1 base respectively, with 9 bases between them. This CDR3 region has 14 residues. CDR3 nucleotides: TGTGCCAGCTCACCGGCACAGGGGAACACTGAAGCTTTCTTT. As protein: CASSPAQGNTEAFF.

This clone came up once. The V and J genes are TRBV2 and TRBJ2-1; 12 nucleotides match TRBD2. CDR1 and CDR2 (germline): SNHLY, FYNNEI. With 5 bases clipped from V and 3 bases from J, the junction kept 11 bases outside the gene matches. The CDR3 loop spans 18 amino acids. The DNA for the CDR3 is TGTGCCAGCAGTTGGACGAGGACTAGCGGGGCCCTCTACAATGAGCAGTTCTTC. Translated, it gives CASSWTRTSGALYNEQFF.

The gene calls are TRBV30 and TRBJ1-2, with D hard to call. The V gene's germline CDR1 is GTSNPN and CDR2 SVGIG (reference sequence). This CDR3 spans 12 amino acids. The ends were cut back, 4 bases at V and 4 bases at J, with 10 bases in the middle. The DNA of the CDR3 is TGTGCCTGGAATTCGGGGTTCTATGGCTACACCTTC. This codes for CAWNSGFYGYTF.

J is TRBJ1-6 and V is TRBV7-2; 9 bases are a match to TRBD1. CDR1 is SGHTA, CDR2 FQGNSA, per germline. J lost 6 bases, V lost 5 bases, and 5 bases had no gene match. CDR3 length: 15 residues. The CDR3 DNA is TGTGCCAGCAGCCCCAGGACAGGGGTTAATTCACCCCTCCACTTT. Translating gives CASSPRTGVNSPLHF.

The chain links TRBV27 to TRBJ1-4; the D gene is possibly TRBD1 (5 bases). Trimming took 6 bases from V and 7 from J, leaving 15 bases between them. This CDR3 has 14 residues. The V gene's germline CDR1 is MNHEY and CDR2 SMNVEV (reference sequence). CDR3 protein: CASSPTANGEKLFF. DNA of the CDR3: TGTGCCAGCAGCCCGACAGCGAACGGTGAAAAACTGTTTTTT.

The V and J genes are TRBV19 and TRBJ1-2, with 7 bases lining up with TRBD1. V gave up 7 bases and J gave up 4 bases; unmatched junction bases: 6. The CDR3 is 13 amino acids. Germline values: CDR1 LNHDA, CDR2 SQIVND (reference sequence). The CDR3 DNA follows: TGTGCCAGTAAACCCGGGACAGCCTATGGCTACACCTTC. Translating it yields CASKPGTAYGYTF.

CDR3 region: CASRAGQGELMYEQYF. CDR3 sequence (DNA): TGTGCCAGCAGGGCAGGACAGGGGGAACTTATGTACGAGCAGTACTTC. The J gene is TRBJ2-7, the V gene TRBV7-9, with 10 nucleotides matching TRBD1. Trimming cost V 6 bases and J 4 bases; bases outside gene matches: 12. CDR1 and CDR2 from the germline V gene are SEHNR and FQNEAQ (reference sequence). The CDR3 loop spans 16 amino acids.

This clone was observed a few times. DNA for the CDR3: TGTGCCAGCAGCTCGGGGGTCTGGGGCTACACCTTC. It is translated as CASSSGVWGYTF. The rearrangement links TRBV6-5 to TRBJ1-2; tentatively, D is TRBD1 (5 bases). With 6 bases removed from V and 8 bases from J, the gap between germline ends came to 13 bases. Germline-derived CDR1 and CDR2 are MNHEY and SVGAGI. This CDR3 contains 12 residues.

V and J are TRBV5-1 and TRBJ1-1; D is ambiguous. Deletions cut 0 bases from V and 3 bases from J, with 9 bases between. The germline V gene encodes CDR1 SGHRS and CDR2 YFSETQ. This CDR3 is 14 amino acids long. The CDR3 sequence: CASSLEAGYTEAFF. The CDR3 DNA is TGCGCCAGCAGCTTGGAAGCAGGCTACACTGAAGCTTTCTTT.